A selection of T cell receptor beta chains follows, all from one sample in a study of blood T cell repertoires in COVID-19. Using immunoSEQ multiplex PCR, the repertoire was profiled, and TCRdb retains in-frame clones only, with some absent. The profile shows about 76,000 clones, 86% of them singletons. The sample comprised peripheral blood. The source is a human donor in a cohort sampled during active COVID-19. The conserved cysteine and the conserved F or W are not part of the CDR3 here. A D gene is named only where the DNA matches it firmly. Some rows have no size entry. The others give once, few or many, or a class for an expanded clone.

j_gene,abundance,v_gene,d_gene,CDR3aa
TRBJ1-5,-,TRBV19,-,ASSIEPSLGAPQH
TRBJ1-1,few,TRBV29-1,TRBD1,SGQRGTEGAF
TRBJ1-2,-,TRBV30,-,AFRGLANYGYT
TRBJ2-7,-,TRBV28,-,ASRSGEYEQY
TRBJ1-2,-,TRBV12-5,-,ASGLVPQVRGYT
TRBJ2-5,-,TRBV9,TRBD2,ASSGGLAVKETQY
TRBJ2-1,once,TRBV27,-,ASRTKNEQF
TRBJ2-7,-,TRBV28,-,ASSLSGDEQY
TRBJ2-1,-,TRBV7-3,-,ASSSTGFGGEQF
TRBJ1-6,-,TRBV12-1,-,ASTGRSPLH
TRBJ1-1,-,TRBV6-1,-,ASSEGGSSGENTEAF
TRBJ1-2,few,TRBV30,-,AWSVRGAWSSTGGYGYT
TRBJ2-3,-,TRBV28,-,ASSLPKDTQY
TRBJ1-6,once,TRBV7-3,TRBD1,ASSVQGGNSPLH
TRBJ1-2,-,TRBV4-3,-,ASSQDGDYGYT
TRBJ1-2,-,TRBV14,TRBD1,ASSLATDPRGINYGYT
TRBJ1-5,-,TRBV6-2/TRBV6-3,TRBD1,ASSYFPGGSQPQH
TRBJ1-1,-,TRBV4-1,-,ASSQGGSLTNTEAF
TRBJ2-3,-,TRBV12-3/TRBV12-4,-,ASSSRPRDTQY
TRBJ2-3,-,TRBV12-5,TRBD2,ASGLVSTSGSADTQY
TRBJ2-7,-,TRBV6-5,TRBD1,ASSSRTGYEQY
TRBJ1-1,-,TRBV19,-,ASRARSGVTEAF
TRBJ1-5,-,TRBV6-4,-,ASSDKGYPQPQH
TRBJ2-3,-,TRBV18,-,ASSQGPDTQY
TRBJ2-7,-,TRBV28,TRBD1,ASSLILGTGGYEQY
TRBJ2-5,once,TRBV28,TRBD1,ASSLWGVQGAETQY
TRBJ1-4,-,TRBV4-1,-,ASSQVQGLGL
TRBJ2-1,-,TRBV5-1,TRBD1,ASSLGQGLLRSYNEQF
TRBJ1-5,-,TRBV15,TRBD1,ATSVHRDRPDQPQH
TRBJ2-1,-,TRBV7-3,-,ASSPLARGEQF
TRBJ1-1,once,TRBV30,-,AGFSYRSRVGTEAF
TRBJ2-7,once,TRBV7-2,TRBD1,ASSLAGGYSYEQY
TRBJ2-1,-,TRBV6-5,TRBD2,ATTTGTSGFNEQF
TRBJ2-1,-,TRBV10-3,TRBD1,ACQGDTSSYNEQF
TRBJ2-5,-,TRBV12-5,-,ASGWKLGGGETQY
TRBJ2-3,-,TRBV6-5,-,ASSYRQPTSTDTQY
TRBJ1-2,-,TRBV11-2,-,ASSLGAGWNYGYT
TRBJ2-3,-,TRBV7-9,-,ASSLGTPDTQY
TRBJ1-6,-,TRBV7-8,-,ASSLDRDLH
TRBJ1-2,many,TRBV28,TRBD1,ASRPGDRDDGYT
TRBJ1-5,once,TRBV24-1,-,ATSEGSSNQPQH
TRBJ2-1,once,TRBV5-1,TRBD1,ASSIGTGGFIGQF
TRBJ2-1,-,TRBV9,TRBD1,ASRKDRSSYNEQF
TRBJ1-6,-,TRBV15,TRBD1,ATSSQGAYNSPLH
TRBJ1-4,-,TRBV5-1,TRBD1,ASSQGQGSEKLF
TRBJ1-3,once,TRBV19,-,ASTFQGLSSGNTIY
TRBJ2-2,few,TRBV3-1/TRBV3-2,-,ASTRGQPGELF
TRBJ2-4,once,TRBV27,TRBD1,ASSFPGTVLAKNIQY
TRBJ2-2,large,TRBV2,TRBD2,ASKWTSENPNTGELF
TRBJ1-4,-,TRBV19,TRBD1,AETYRGRVTNEKLF
TRBJ2-3,-,TRBV5-5,-,ASSLPTGTSTDTQY
TRBJ2-1,few,TRBV9,-,ASSGPYRNEQF
TRBJ2-1,-,TRBV27,-,ASSLRVMDEQF
TRBJ2-3,-,TRBV28,-,ASSLVGAPRADTQY
TRBJ1-5,-,TRBV15,-,ATSRERSGAGQPQH